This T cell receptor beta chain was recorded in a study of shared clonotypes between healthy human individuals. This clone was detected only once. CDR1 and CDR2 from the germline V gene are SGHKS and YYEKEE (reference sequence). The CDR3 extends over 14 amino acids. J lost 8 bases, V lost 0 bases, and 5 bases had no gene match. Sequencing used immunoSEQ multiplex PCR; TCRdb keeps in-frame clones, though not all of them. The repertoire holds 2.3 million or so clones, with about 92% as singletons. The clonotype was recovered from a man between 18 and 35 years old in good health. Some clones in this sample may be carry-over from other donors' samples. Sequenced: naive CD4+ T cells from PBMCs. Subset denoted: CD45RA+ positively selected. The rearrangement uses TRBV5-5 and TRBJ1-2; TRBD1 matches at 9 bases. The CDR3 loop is CASSLVQGARGYTF. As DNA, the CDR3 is TGTGCCAGCAGCTTGGTACAGGGGGCACGCGGCTACACCTTC.